Following are 30 T cell receptor beta chains from one sample sequenced in a study of tumor and adjacent non-tumor tissue in lung cancer. The template was RNA from unsorted bulk tissue. Distant lung tissue was collected more than 3 cm away from the tumor edge. The library came from three nested PCR rounds adapted from ARM-PCR protocols. Via MiXCR, TCRdb re-called the multiplex PCR reads, giving one row per CDR3 protein. The sample has nearly 50,000 distinct CDR3 sequences; around 60% are singletons. Sample: distant non-tumor lung tissue. Receptors originate from an older woman with non-small cell lung cancer.

A remark on this clonotype: A much larger clone sits a single nucleotide away, making a read error possible. This chain links TRBV20-1 with TRBJ2-7; weak D call: TRBD2 (6 bases). There are 14 residues in the CDR3. Germline CDR1 reads DFQATT; CDR2 reads SNEGSKA (reference sequence). CDR3 nucleotide sequence: TGCAGTGTTAGAGATCCGGGCGGGGCCTACGAGCAGTACTTC. Its translation is CSVRDPGGAYEQYF.

This sequence joins TRBV30 and TRBJ1-1, with 7 bases fitting TRBD1. Germline V CDR1 and CDR2: GTSNPN, SVGIG (reference sequence). V shed 7 bases and J 6 bases; nucleotides not matched to a gene: 14. This CDR3 is built from 14 residues. The CDR3 sequence: CASHRGGVRSEAFF. In DNA form, the CDR3 reads TGTGCCTCCCACCGAGGGGGCGTCCGCTCTGAAGCTTTCTTT.

This clonotype was found once. One junction end does not reproduce the germline sequence, and a read error may be involved. The chain uses TRBV14 and TRBJ2-3; the D is unclear. CDR1 and CDR2 (germline): SGHDN, FVKESK. This CDR3 contains 15 residues. CDR3 coding DNA: TGCGCCAACAGCCAAGATACACTCCGGACAGATACGCAGTATTTT. Protein: CANSQDTLRTDTQYF.

Comment on this clonotype: This CDR3 fails to terminate in the conserved phenylalanine or tryptophan, so it likely reflects a read error. The chain couples TRBV6-8 to TRBJ1-1; D is perhaps TRBD1 (6 bases). This CDR3 contains 13 residues. From germline, CDR1 is MNHGY and CDR2 SAAAGT. This CDR3 is CVTLGHLNTEAFL. In DNA form, the CDR3 reads TGTGTCACCTTGGGACACCTGAACACTGAAGCTTTCCTT.

This clonotype was found many times. This chain joins TRBV10-3 and TRBJ2-5; perhaps TRBD2 as D (6 bases). CDR1 ENHRY and CDR2 SYGVKD come from the germline V gene. Trimming took off 5 bases at V and 5 bases at J, with 12 bases between the two ends. This CDR3 region has 13 residues. CDR3 sequence (DNA): TGTGCCATCAGTATAGGGGACTTGGAGACCCAGTACTTC. Its protein is CAISIGDLETQYF.

This clonotype was counted only a few times. Sequence at one end of the junction differs from germline and may be a read error. This rearrangement joins TRBV27 to TRBJ2-7; 8 nucleotides agree with TRBD2. Germline V lookup: CDR1 MNHEY, CDR2 SMNVEV (reference sequence). CDR3 length: 14 residues. The CDR3 nucleotides read TGTGCCAGCAGCTTATATAGCGGGAATTACGAGCAGTACTTC. This sequence encodes CASSLYSGNYEQYF.

On this clonotype: A much larger clone differs by one base, so this may be a read error. The CDR3 end shows no conserved phenylalanine or tryptophan, and so a read error is likely. For the CDR3, the DNA is TGCGCCAGCAGCTTGGCCTATAGAGCGGAGACCGGTGAGCAGTTCATC. Translated: CASSLAYRAETGEQFI. The chain combines TRBV5-1 with TRBJ2-1; tentatively, D is TRBD2 (5 bases). The CDR3 spans 16 residues. V was shortened by 0 bases and J by 9 bases, with 19 bases between the two germline ends. Germline V gene sequence: CDR1 SGHRS, CDR2 YFSETQ.

With respect to this clonotype: At one end, the junction sequence differs from germline, possibly due to a read error. V is TRBV7-8 and J is TRBJ2-1; 7 nucleotides line up with TRBD2. The germline V gene encodes CDR1 SGHVS and CDR2 FQNEAQ. CDR3 length: 16 residues. The CDR3 sequence: CASSFGSGRENNEEFF. CDR3 bases: TGTGCCAGCAGCTTCGGCTCGGGGCGGGAGAACAATGAGGAGTTCTTC.

The CDR3 reads CAWTEVNTESFF. Here the CDR3 DNA reads TGTGCCTGGACGGAAGTGAACACTGAATCCTTCTTT. The chain links TRBV30 to TRBJ1-1; D gene ambiguous. The CDR3 runs to 12 residues. Germline V lookup: CDR1 GTSNPN, CDR2 SVGIG (reference sequence). Trimming cost V 4 bases and J 14 bases, with 20 bases left between them.

With regard to this clonotype: The junction departs from the called germline gene at one end, perhaps through a read error. The V gene is TRBV10-3, the J gene TRBJ2-1; D not resolved. The CDR3 runs to 15 residues. Germline values: CDR1 ENHRY, CDR2 SYGVKD. The CDR3 is CAISEYRAGSHEQLF. The CDR3 DNA is TGTGCCATCAGTGAGTATAGGGCTGGAAGCCATGAGCAGCTCTTC.

This clonotype is labeled medium-sized. The chain uses TRBV29-1 and TRBJ2-7; D is unclear. Germline V lookup: CDR1 SQVTM, CDR2 ANQGSEA. Trimming pared 7 bases from V and 1 base from J, leaving 17 bases between. This CDR3 spans 14 amino acids. The CDR3 protein is CSAMAWQSSYEQYF. As DNA, the CDR3 is TGCAGCGCGATGGCTTGGCAGTCTTCCTACGAGCAGTACTTC.

V and J are TRBV28 and TRBJ2-7; 8 bases are a match to TRBD1. J was trimmed by 6 bases and V by 6 bases; bases with no gene match: 13. This CDR3 is built from 15 residues. Germline V gene data show CDR1 as MDHEN and CDR2 as SYDVKM. The chain's CDR3 is CASSPPWTGRREQYF. The CDR3 region has the DNA TGTGCCAGCAGCCCTCCCTGGACAGGGAGGCGCGAGCAGTACTTC.

The chain links TRBV28 to TRBJ2-1; 7 nucleotides match TRBD2. The V gene end was trimmed by 3 bases and the J gene end by 12 bases; junction bases not matched to a gene: 17. The CDR3 totals 16 residues. CDR1 MDHEN and CDR2 SYDVKM come from the germline V gene. The CDR3 DNA follows: TGTGCCAGCAGTTTGATGTGGGAGGGGAGATACATTGTGCAGTTCTTC. Amino acids: CASSLMWEGRYIVQFF.

This clonotype was seen at least ten times. The chain uses TRBV4-2 and TRBJ2-2; TRBD2 matches 8 bases. The germline CDR1 and CDR2 sequences are LGHNA and YNFKEQ. Trimming removed 0 bases from V and 5 bases from J; junction bases left unmatched: 8. The CDR3 runs 17 residues. The chain's CDR3 is CASSQDSSGWITGELFF. The CDR3 coding sequence is TGTGCCAGCAGCCAAGATTCTAGCGGGTGGATTACCGGGGAGCTGTTTTTT.

Concerning this clonotype itself: This is likely a read error, given that the CDR3 carries no conserved phenylalanine or tryptophan at its end. The V and J genes are TRBV20-1 and TRBJ2-3, with unresolved D. The CDR3 consists of 12 residues. Per germline, CDR1 DFQATT and CDR2 SNEGSKA (reference sequence). Here the CDR3 reads CSAGDIIDTQYL. As DNA, the CDR3 is TGCAGTGCTGGAGATATAATAGATACGCAGTATTTG.

Regarding this clonotype: The final CDR3 position lacks the conserved phenylalanine or tryptophan, pointing to a likely read error. Because the CDR3's place on the DNA is in doubt, the DNA is left out and the CDR3 is given as listed by TCRdb. The V gene is TRBV5-4, the J gene TRBJ1-2; the DNA was not compared with TRBD1, the D call given in the table. Germline CDR1 reads SGHNT; CDR2 reads YYREEE (reference sequence). Inclusive of both ends, the CDR3 amounts to 15 amino acids. The CDR3: CASSLGGPGMAGHTL.

Comments on this clonotype: A junction boundary mismatches the germline segment, possibly from a read error. This chain links TRBV7-9 with TRBJ2-7; D is undetermined. The germline V gene has CDR1 SEHNR and CDR2 FQNEAQ (reference sequence). The CDR3 loop spans 15 amino acids. The CDR3 DNA is TGTGCCAGCAGCTCTTTAGTATCCCCCCACTACGAGCAATACTTC. Amino acids: CASSSLVSPHYEQYF.

This clonotype was counted ten times or more. Germline and junction disagree at one end, which may indicate a read error. Here the CDR3 reads CASSETSKDTQYF. The DNA of the CDR3 is TGCGCCAGCAGCGAAACTAGCAAAGATACGCAGTATTTT. This chain connects TRBV5-1 to TRBJ2-3; a possible D gene is TRBD2 (6 bases). This CDR3 is built from 13 residues. Germline CDR1 reads SGHRS; CDR2 reads YFSETQ.

On this clonotype: A much larger clone sits a single nucleotide away, making a read error possible. V and J are TRBV2 and TRBJ2-3; 9 bases match TRBD2. CDR1 and CDR2 from the germline V gene are SNHLY and FYNNEI. The CDR3 has 15 residues. In nucleotides, the CDR3 is TGTGTCAGCAGTCCCGGGACTAGCAGCACAGATACGCAGTATTTT. Amino acids: CVSSPGTSSTDTQYF.

CDR3 sequence reads: CACMPMVTEAFF. As DNA, the CDR3 is TGTGCCTGCATGCCAATGGTCACTGAAGCTTTCTTT. The rearrangement uses TRBV6-1 and TRBJ1-1; no definite D call. Trimming pared 11 bases from V and 4 bases from J, leaving 14 bases between. CDR1 and CDR2 (germline): MNHNS, SASEGT. This CDR3 is built from 12 residues.

This clonotype was counted only a few times. The J gene is TRBJ2-3, the V gene TRBV20-1; D is perhaps TRBD1 (8 bases). There are 16 residues in the CDR3. V lost 3 bases and J lost 3, with 19 bases in between. Germline assignment: CDR1 DFQATT and CDR2 SNEGSKA (reference sequence). This CDR3 reads CSASGGAGTGTDTQYF. CDR3 DNA sequence: TGCAGTGCTAGTGGGGGGGCCGGGACAGGAACAGATACGCAGTATTTT.

V gene TRBV29-1 combines with J gene TRBJ2-1; 7 bases align to TRBD2. The CDR3 contains 14 residues. The V gene end was trimmed by 6 bases and the J gene end by 5 bases; junction bases not matched to a gene: 10. The germline gives CDR1 SQVTM, CDR2 ANQGSEA. CDR3: CSVRDYNGDNEQFF. In nucleotides, the CDR3 is TGCAGCGTCCGGGACTACAATGGGGACAATGAGCAGTTCTTC.

Of note for this clonotype: The junction shows a germline mismatch at one end, possibly a read error. V is TRBV11-3 and J is TRBJ2-1; no definite D call. The CDR3 extends over 13 amino acids. Looked up from germline, CDR1 is SGHNT and CDR2 is YENEEA. Here the CDR3 DNA reads TGTGTCAGCAGCTTACCCTACCACGATGAGCAGCTCTTC. Translation: CVSSLPYHDEQLF.

Note on this clonotype: One end of the junction fails to match germline, which may point to a read error. The gene calls are TRBV5-1 and TRBJ2-1; 9 bases match TRBD1. Germline V gene data show CDR1 as SGHRS and CDR2 as YFSETQ. The CDR3 totals 14 residues. This CDR3 is CASSSLDRGDEQIF. The DNA of the CDR3 is TGCGCCAGCAGCTCCCTGGACAGGGGTGATGAGCAGATCTTC.

On this clonotype: This sequence may be a read error, since a much larger clone differs from it by one base. The genes are TRBV4-1 and TRBJ2-7, with 7 nucleotides matching TRBD2. The CDR3 runs to 16 residues. Germline V lookup: CDR1 MGHRA, CDR2 YSYEKL. CDR3 nucleotide sequence: TGCGCCAGCAGCCAAGGAGAAGCGGGACCAGCCTACAAGCAGTACTTC. It translates to CASSQGEAGPAYKQYF.

With respect to this clonotype: A much larger clone is a single base away; this may be a read error. V is TRBV28 and J is TRBJ1-3; no definite D call. This CDR3 spans 12 amino acids. V lost 11 bases, J lost 0 bases, and 8 bases lay in between. The germline V gene has CDR1 MDHEN and CDR2 SYDVKM. The DNA of the CDR3 is TGTGCCTACGGCACCTCTGGAAACACCATATATTTT. It codes for CAYGTSGNTIYF.

In its sample, this clonotype was seen once. No conserved phenylalanine or tryptophan ends this CDR3, so it is likely a read error. V and J are TRBV19 and TRBJ2-5, with D unresolved. CDR3 length: 11 amino acids. CDR1 is LNHDA, CDR2 SQIVND, per germline (reference sequence). V lost 0 bases to trimming and J lost 5 bases, with 1 base between them. The CDR3 region is CASSIEETQYL. The DNA for the CDR3 is TGTGCCAGTAGTATAGAGGAGACCCAGTACTTA.

The chain uses TRBV11-3 and TRBJ2-7; perhaps TRBD1 as D (5 bases). CDR1 is SGHNT and CDR2 is YENEEA in the germline V gene. The CDR3 contains 14 residues. The ends were cut back, 5 bases at V and 4 bases at J, with 15 bases in the middle. CDR3 sequence (DNA): TGTGCCAGCAGCCCCTCAGGACAAACTTACGAGCAGTACTTC. Protein product: CASSPSGQTYEQYF.

The sample holds a few counts of this clonotype. This sequence joins TRBV12-3 or TRBV12-4 and TRBJ2-7, with 9 bases aligning to TRBD2. The CDR3 totals 15 residues. V trimming: 5 bases; J trimming: 6 bases; junction bases outside the gene matches: 11. The CDR3 reads CASSPRGSGRGEQYF. The CDR3 DNA reads as TGTGCCAGCAGTCCCCGGGGTAGCGGGAGAGGCGAGCAGTACTTC.

Points on this clonotype: One junction end disagrees with the germline gene, perhaps due to a read error. V is TRBV28 and J is TRBJ1-4, with D hard to call. Germline assignment: CDR1 MDHEN and CDR2 SYDVKM. The length of the CDR3 is 14 residues. CDR3 sequence: CTSTRGGAYEKLFF. The CDR3 DNA reads as TGTACCAGTACCCGAGGAGGCGCATATGAAAAACTGTTTTTT.